This entry describes one T cell receptor (beta chain). Its antigen has not been determined. The input lacks base qualities; no much larger clone sits a single base away. Other DNA sequences from this sample encode an identical CDR3 as well. From each donor, a single peripheral blood sample of around 0.12 L on average was drawn into heparinised tubes. Naive, central memory, regulatory and stem cell-like memory CD4+ T cells were sorted on a BD FACSAria II using a panel including CD45RO, CCR7, CD25, CD127, CD95 and CD27. A purity above 98% was achieved for all sorted populations. PBMCs were isolated right away by Lymphoprep density gradient centrifugation and were stained directly, without culture. So that batch effects would be minimized, each experiment stained and sorted samples in pairs, pairing one healthy donor with one patient. The cysteine opens and the phenylalanine closes a CDR3 of 12 amino acids. This entry keeps only the CDR3 DNA: 36 bases, framed from base 1. CDR1 and CDR2 (SGHDT, YYEEEE) derive from the germline V gene. Trimming removed 4 bases from V and 5 bases from J, leaving 9 bases between the germline ends.

The entire amount of isolated RNA was reverse transcribed using the High Capacity cDNA Reverse Transcription Kit, so the sequenced TCRB transcripts were expressed ones. Deep immunoSEQ sequencing was performed on naive, central memory and regulatory T cell samples, with an average of around 3.5 million total reads per sample. Sorted cells were lysed in RLT buffer, and RNA was extracted using DNase-treated RNeasy Micro or Mini kits according to cell number. To prevent cross-contamination, every cell subset was processed on its own, while patient and healthy donor samples were processed together. Using the immunoSEQ multiplex PCR, TCRB sequences were amplified from cDNA into 87-bp fragments spanning the CDR3 region. The amplicons were sequenced using the Illumina HiSeq platform. The source study handled its data this way. PCR bias was computationally corrected using synthetic template baselines, reads within Hamming distance 2 were collapsed, and singletons that could not be merged were discarded. Reads were aligned to IMGT to assign V, D and J genes, CDR3 length, and insertions or deletions at six rearrangement sites. Clonotype counts were normalized to sorted cell number within each subset before computing true diversity and Gini coefficients with the tcR R package. The overlap coefficient, calculated on TCRB nucleotide sequences, was used to measure repertoire sharing. Out-of-frame TCRB sequences from naive cells were analyzed to stand in for the pre-selection repertoire. TCRdb stores this immuneACCESS table with in-frame sequences only. Part of the clones is absent; in the studies checked, under half of the shortfall reflects unresolved V genes, and no reason is known for the rest. The DNA gave D and trimming, while V, J and clone size come from that table. The sample table holds 400,000 to 500,000 clones, of which approximately 13% were seen once. In total, the top ten clones hold roughly 0.038% of the sample.

The data originate from a study of beta chain features in type 1 diabetes (dated by TCRdb to the late 2010s). Regarding the study in general: Mean age, gender distribution, total cell number and subset yield were not different between patients and healthy donors. A total of 85 million to 110 million sorted cells were examined across all samples, and RNA yield correlated strongly with the number of cells per subset. In the study, TCRB repertoires of sorted circulating CD4+ T cell subsets from recently diagnosed type 1 diabetes patients were compared with those of matched healthy donors. Regulatory and stem cell-like memory subsets were obtained from only 8 patients and about eight healthy donors, while naive and central memory subsets were obtained from all 30 or so donors.

Overall study results and their limits: A moderate but significant shortening of TCRB CDR3 length was observed in type 1 diabetes patients in all four CD4+ subsets. Shorter templates might be favored by PCR, yet because patient and control samples were amplified and corrected together, any such skew would affect both groups equally. HLA sub-analyses involved small numbers of individuals, so any influence of HLA type on TCRB rearrangement remained unresolved. The naive, central memory and regulatory TCRB repertoires appeared to resemble one another more closely among patients than among healthy donors. At VDJ recombination sites, patients with type 1 diabetes made fewer insertions and deleted more nucleotides, a pattern implying thymic rearrangement abnormalities. Because cDNA rather than genomic DNA was sequenced, highly expressing activated cells could have been over-represented, although no difference in activation and CD3 levels was found between groups.

Sequencing was done on a sample of naive CD4+ T cells from blood. The label giving this sample's cell subset or site can be read as: true naive CD4+ T cells. This TCR was sampled from a man under 40 in good health. The chain couples TRBV5-6 to TRBJ2-5, and the D gene may be TRBD2, 6 bases matching. The DNA sequence follows: TGTGCCAGCAGCCTGGGGAGGGAGACCCAGTACTTC. Its protein product is CASSLGRETQYF.